One sample yielded the 5 T cell receptor beta chains listed below, sequenced in a study of cytomegalovirus exposure and HLA in healthy donors (dated by TCRdb to between 2016 and 2019). The receptor library was made with the immunoSEQ multiplex PCR assay. A mixture of 60 forward primers for TCR Vbeta segments and 13 reverse primers for TCR Jbeta segments was used in the multiplex PCR. Drawn from immuneACCESS, this table holds only the in-frame rearrangements with V and J called that TCRdb kept. Clones are partly lost; checked studies trace under half to an unresolved V gene and leave the rest unexplained. This sample comprises some 65,000 clones, roughly 70% of them detected only once. The ten largest clones add up to 9.5% to 13% of the sample. Input material: PBMCs. Source of these receptors: a young woman in good health and CMV-seronegative.

The genes are TRBV5-1 and TRBJ1-1; the match to TRBD1 covers 7 bases. V lost 5 bases and J lost 3; bases outside the gene matches: 7. CDR3 length: 14 amino acids. Germline-derived CDR1 and CDR2 are SGHRS and YFSETQ. CDR3 region: CASRRTGEDTEAFF. CDR3 in DNA: TGCGCCAGCAGAAGAACAGGGGAAGACACTGAAGCTTTCTTT.

The chain recombines TRBV19 with TRBJ1-2, with D perhaps matching TRBD1 (6 bases). This CDR3 spans 14 amino acids. With 6 bases removed from V and 2 bases from J, the gap between germline ends came to 13 bases. Germline-derived CDR1 and CDR2 are LNHDA and SQIVND (reference sequence). In DNA, the CDR3 is TGTGCCAGTAGCCCGGACAGTGAAAACTATGGCTACACCTTC. It specifies CASSPDSENYGYTF.

The chain joins TRBV9 to TRBJ2-2; perhaps TRBD2 as D (7 bases). Germline CDR1 is SGDLS and CDR2 is YYNGEE. Trimming pared 3 bases from V and 6 bases from J, leaving 18 bases between. CDR3 length equals 16 residues. This CDR3 is CASSANPTGGPGELFF. CDR3 DNA sequence: TGTGCCAGCAGCGCTAACCCCACGGGGGGCCCCGGGGAGCTGTTTTTT.

The rearrangement uses TRBV19 and TRBJ2-7; TRBD1 matches at 8 bases. V lost 4 bases to trimming and J lost 6 bases; unmatched junction nucleotides: 11. The CDR3 has 15 residues. Germline CDR1 is LNHDA and CDR2 is SQIVND (reference sequence). CDR3 sequence: CASSTHFGQGPEQYF. In DNA, the CDR3 is TGTGCCAGTAGTACCCATTTTGGACAGGGACCCGAGCAGTACTTC. Based on the CDR3 plus reference TRBV19 and TRBJ2-7, the full variable domain is DGGITQSPKYLFRKEGQNVTLSCEQNLNHDAMYWYRQDPGQGLRLIYYSQIVNDFQKGDIAEGYSVSREKKESFPLTVTSAQKNPTAFYLCASSTHFGQGPEQYFGPGTRLTVT.

The J gene is TRBJ1-2, the V gene TRBV9, with 7 bases matching TRBD1. The CDR3 sequence is 15 residues long. Germline CDR1 SGDLS, CDR2 YYNGEE. J gave up 0 bases and V 0 bases, and 2 bases lay outside the gene matches. CDR3 protein: CASSVEGAPNYGYTF. In DNA, the CDR3 is TGTGCCAGCAGCGTAGAGGGGGCCCCTAACTATGGCTACACCTTC.